These 28 T cell receptor beta chains came from one sample sequenced in a study of chemoradiotherapy in HPV16-positive cancers. Only in-frame clones appear in the TCRdb table, and some are missing; sequencing was by immunoSEQ multiplex PCR. Counted here are about 7,800 clones, around three quarters occurring once; the ten biggest clones make up about 7.4%. Sampling took place from a patient who underwent chemoradiotherapy. The receptor set was obtained from a human donor with HPV-associated anogenital cancer.

The chain is built from TRBV4-1 and TRBJ2-7; D remains ambiguous. This CDR3 contains 14 residues. V lost 1 base, J lost 3 bases, and 10 bases lay in between. Germline V gene data show CDR1 as MGHRA and CDR2 as YSYEKL. The CDR3 bases are TGCGCCAGCAGCCAAGGACAAAACAACTACGAGCAGTACTTC. Its protein product is CASSQGQNNYEQYF.

This clone was found a few times. The CDR3 DNA reads as TGTGCCAGTAGTATCCTGACAGGGGAAGGGCAGCCCCAGCATTTT. Protein sequence: CASSILTGEGQPQHF. This chain joins TRBV19 and TRBJ1-5, with 8 nucleotides matching TRBD1. This CDR3 has 15 residues. Germline V lookup: CDR1 LNHDA, CDR2 SQIVND (reference sequence). With V trimmed by 3 bases and J by 7 bases, 8 bases remained unmatched.

DNA for the CDR3: TGCGCCAGCCCTAGGACTAGCGGGGCCCCAGATACGCAGTATTTT. Its translation is CASPRTSGAPDTQYF. The chain uses TRBV4-3 and TRBJ2-3, with 12 bases lining up with TRBD2. With V trimmed by 8 bases and J by 4 bases, 7 bases remained unmatched. The CDR3 sequence is 15 residues long. Germline assignment: CDR1 LGHNA and CDR2 YSLEER.

The gene calls are TRBV15 and TRBJ2-1, with D possibly being TRBD1 or TRBD2 (5 bases each). Trimming stripped 1 base from V and 6 bases from J, with 13 bases between. Germline V CDR1 and CDR2: LNHNV, YYDKDF (reference sequence). The CDR3 is 15 residues long. The CDR3 DNA reads as TGTGCCACCAGCAGAGGGGTTGAGGGGATCAATGAGCAGTTCTTC. This translates into CATSRGVEGINEQFF.

The CDR3 DNA reads TGTGCCGAGAGGTTAGCGGACTCCGGGACAGATACGCAGTATTTT. Its protein is CAERLADSGTDTQYF. V and J are TRBV7-2 and TRBJ2-3, with a tentative D call TRBD2 (6 bases). The CDR3 is 15 residues long. V lost 11 bases and J 3 bases, leaving 21 bases between the germline ends. From germline, CDR1 is SGHTA and CDR2 FQGNSA.

The rearrangement joins TRBV6-1 to TRBJ2-7, with D perhaps matching TRBD1 (7 bases). CDR1 and CDR2 (germline): MNHNS, SASEGT. The V end lost 6 bases, the J end lost 0 bases, and 12 bases lay between the germline ends. There are 14 residues in the CDR3. The CDR3: CASRVRGASYEQYF. DNA of the CDR3: TGTGCCAGCAGAGTCAGGGGGGCCTCCTACGAGCAGTACTTC.

This clone was detected only a few times. For the CDR3, the DNA is TGTGCCAGCAGCTCTCAGGGAACGGCCCAGCATTTT. Residues: CASSSQGTAQHF. This chain connects TRBV7-9 to TRBJ1-5; D may be TRBD1 (5 bases). The CDR3 has 12 residues. V was shortened by 4 bases and J by 11 bases, with 12 bases between the two germline ends. Germline V gene lookup returns CDR1 SEHNR and CDR2 FQNEAQ (reference sequence).

This sequence joins TRBV28 and TRBJ1-1; tentative D call: TRBD1 (5 bases). Looked up from germline, CDR1 is MDHEN and CDR2 is SYDVKM. The CDR3 extends over 13 amino acids. The germline V and J ends were trimmed by 11 bases and 4 bases, with 17 bases remaining between them. The CDR3 spells CAAREEDRTEAFF. CDR3 nucleotides: TGTGCCGCCAGGGAGGAGGATCGCACTGAAGCTTTCTTT.

For the CDR3, the DNA is TGTGCCAGCAGCAGATTATACGGCGACTATAGCAATCAGCCCCAGCATTTT. It codes for CASSRLYGDYSNQPQHF. The V call is TRBV21-1, the J call TRBJ1-5. TRBV21-1 is assigned pseudogene status. The CDR3 consists of 17 residues.

The chain links TRBV28 to TRBJ2-7; 7 bases align to TRBD2. Germline V lookup: CDR1 MDHEN, CDR2 SYDVKM. CDR3 size: 15 residues. J lost 0 bases, V lost 6 bases, and 8 bases had no gene match. CDR3: CASRGGTHSSYEQYF. In DNA, the CDR3 is TGTGCCAGCAGGGGGGGGACCCATAGCTCCTACGAGCAGTACTTC.

The chain carries TRBV7-8 and TRBJ2-5; weak D call: TRBD1 (5 bases). The CDR3 is 14 amino acids. The germline V gene has CDR1 SGHVS and CDR2 FQNEAQ. Trimming left V 1 base short and J 7 bases short, with 13 bases between. The CDR3 DNA reads as TGTGCCAGCAGCTTAGAGCAGGGCCAGGGGACCCAGTACTTC. Its protein is CASSLEQGQGTQYF. The variable domain in full, completed from reference TRBV7-8 and TRBJ2-5, reads GAGVSQSPRYKVAKRGQDVALRCDPISGHVSLFWYQQALGQGPEFLTYFQNEAQLDKSGLPSDRFFAERPEGSVSTLKIQRTQQEDSAVYLCASSLEQGQGTQYFGPGTRLLVL.

This chain connects TRBV7-6 to TRBJ1-4; D is undetermined. This CDR3 has 15 residues. The V gene's germline CDR1 is SGHVS and CDR2 FNYEAQ. Trimming cost V 1 base and J 8 bases, with 14 bases left between them. As DNA, the CDR3 is TGTGCCAGCAGCTTAGTGGGGAGTGTGGGGGAAAAACTGTTTTTT. It yields the protein CASSLVGSVGEKLFF.

V and J are TRBV27 and TRBJ2-3; D is unclear. Germline V gives CDR1 MNHEY, CDR2 SMNVEV (reference sequence). The CDR3 length is 13 residues. With 1 base removed from V and 2 bases from J, the gap between germline ends came to 4 bases. CDR3 sequence reads: CASSLWVTDTQYF. The CDR3 coding sequence is TGTGCCAGCAGTTTATGGGTCACAGATACGCAGTATTTT.

The J gene is TRBJ2-3, the V gene TRBV6-1, with D tentatively TRBD2 (6 bases). V lost 6 bases and J lost 2, with 15 bases in between. The length of the CDR3 is 15 residues. Per the germline V gene, CDR1 is MNHNS and CDR2 is SASEGT. The CDR3 DNA is TGTGCCAGCAGCGGGCGGGACGGCCACACAGATACGCAGTATTTT. Protein product: CASSGRDGHTDTQYF.

The rearrangement uses TRBV4-3 and TRBJ2-5; 12 bases match TRBD1. CDR1 is LGHNA and CDR2 is YSLEER in the germline V gene. Trimming cost V 1 base and J 4 bases; bases outside gene matches: 10. The length of the CDR3 is 18 residues. CDR3: CASSQAWDRGRPGETQYF. The CDR3 nucleotides read TGCGCCAGCAGCCAAGCATGGGACAGGGGGCGCCCAGGAGAGACCCAGTACTTC.

V and J are TRBV5-1 and TRBJ1-6; D remains unclear. Germline CDR1 is SGHRS and CDR2 is YFSETQ. V shed 0 bases and J shed 8 bases, with 6 bases lying between them. CDR3 length: 13 amino acids. The CDR3 nucleotides read TGCGCCAGCAGCTTGGAAACAGATTCACCCCTCCACTTT. Its protein product is CASSLETDSPLHF.

V is TRBV12-5 and J is TRBJ2-1, with a tentative D call TRBD1 (8 bases). From germline, CDR1 is LGHNT and CDR2 FRNRAP. Trimming removed 7 bases from V and 4 bases from J, with 14 bases in between. The CDR3 contains 14 residues. CDR3 amino acids: CASAAGQAYNEQFF. The CDR3 DNA reads as TGTGCTAGTGCAGCGGGACAGGCTTACAATGAGCAGTTCTTC.

The rearrangement uses TRBV2 and TRBJ1-5, with unresolved D. The germline V and J ends were trimmed by 2 bases and 2 bases, with 10 bases remaining between them. The V gene's germline CDR1 is SNHLY and CDR2 FYNNEI. The CDR3 consists of 15 residues. CDR3 coding DNA: TGTGCCAGCAGTGAATCAGGAATAGGCAATCAGCCCCAGCATTTT. It codes for CASSESGIGNQPQHF.

The chain couples TRBV27 to TRBJ2-3; 12 bases agree with TRBD2. Trimming removed 5 bases from V and 2 bases from J; junction bases left unmatched: 5. From germline, CDR1 is MNHEY and CDR2 SMNVEV (reference sequence). The CDR3 has 16 residues. CDR3 region: CASSTLAGGPTDTQYF. The CDR3 DNA sequence: TGTGCCAGCAGTACACTAGCGGGGGGACCCACAGATACGCAGTATTTT.

J is TRBJ1-5 and V is TRBV6-1; perhaps TRBD1 as D (6 bases). CDR1 MNHNS and CDR2 SASEGT come from the germline V gene. Deletions cut 10 bases from V and 5 bases from J, with 21 bases between. The CDR3 sequence is 15 residues long. CDR3 DNA sequence: TGTGCCACGCACGGGGGGCCCGGCCCGCATCAGCCCCAGCATTTT. This encodes CATHGGPGPHQPQHF.

The J gene is TRBJ1-2, the V gene TRBV7-2, with a tentative D call TRBD1 (5 bases). V lost 5 bases and J 10 bases, leaving 17 bases between the germline ends. Germline CDR1 and CDR2: SGHTA and FQGNSA. CDR3 length: 13 amino acids. CDR3 amino acids: CASSLDWGVDYTF. The CDR3 coding sequence is TGTGCCAGCAGCCTAGATTGGGGGGTTGACTACACCTTC.

The chain combines TRBV19 with TRBJ2-2; D possibly corresponds to TRBD1 (6 bases). The germline gives CDR1 LNHDA, CDR2 SQIVND (reference sequence). Between the trimmed V and J ends, which lost 6 bases and 2 bases, there was a span of 13 bases. CDR3 length: 15 residues. The CDR3 here is CASRLDRSNTGELFF. The CDR3 DNA reads as TGTGCCAGTAGACTCGACAGGAGCAACACCGGGGAGCTGTTTTTT.

The genes are TRBV10-3 and TRBJ2-3; D gene ambiguous. CDR3 length: 13 residues. Germline V CDR1 and CDR2: ENHRY, SYGVKD. The V end was cut by 3 bases, the J end by 3 bases, with 7 bases between. CDR3 amino acids: CAISEQSTDTQYF. The CDR3 DNA is TGTGCCATCAGTGAACAGAGTACAGATACGCAGTATTTT.

This clone was counted a few times. The gene calls are TRBV7-2 and TRBJ2-1; 11 bases are a match to TRBD2. The CDR3 sequence is 14 residues long. The ends lost 0 bases at V and 9 bases at J; junction bases unmatched: 1. Germline V gene lookup returns CDR1 SGHTA and CDR2 FQGNSA. The CDR3 protein is CASSLASGRAEQFF. CDR3 DNA sequence: TGTGCCAGCAGCTTAGCTAGCGGGAGGGCTGAGCAGTTCTTC.

The chain recombines TRBV7-2 with TRBJ2-7; 13 nucleotides match TRBD2. Germline V gene lookup returns CDR1 SGHTA and CDR2 FQGNSA. V lost 5 bases and J lost 7; bases outside the gene matches: 8. The CDR3 is made up of 15 amino acids. This CDR3 is CASSPGTSGVGEQYF. CDR3 DNA sequence: TGTGCCAGCAGCCCTGGGACTAGCGGGGTTGGGGAGCAGTACTTC. The entire variable domain, with the rest obtained from reference TRBV7-2 and TRBJ2-7, is as follows: GAGVSQSPSNKVTEKGKDVELRCDPISGHTALYWYRQSLGQGLEFLIYFQGNSAPDKSGLPSDRFSAERTGGSVSTLTIQRTQQEDSAVYLCASSPGTSGVGEQYFGPGTRLTVT.

This clone was detected only a few times. This chain links TRBV2 with TRBJ1-3; possible D gene TRBD1, 5 bases. Germline CDR1 reads SNHLY; CDR2 reads FYNNEI. V gave up 2 bases and J gave up 4 bases, with 9 bases separating them. The CDR3 totals 14 residues. The DNA of the CDR3 is TGTGCCAGCAGTGAAAAGCGGGGGGGAAACACCATATATTTT. This sequence encodes CASSEKRGGNTIYF.

For this clone: This CDR3 is also generated by other DNA sequences in the sample. The chain uses TRBV6-6 and TRBJ1-2; 11 bases map to TRBD1. Germline trimming cut 7 bases from V and 0 bases from J; bases unmatched to any gene: 4. Germline values: CDR1 MNHNY, CDR2 SVGAGI (reference sequence). The CDR3 runs 15 residues. DNA of the CDR3: TGTGCCAGCATCATGGGACAGGGGGCTAACTATGGCTACACCTTC. Residues: CASIMGQGANYGYTF.

The J gene is TRBJ1-1, the V gene TRBV28, with 7 positions matching TRBD1. V shed 6 bases, J shed 5 bases, and the junction held 9 bases outside the gene matches. The CDR3 totals 14 residues. The V gene's germline CDR1 is MDHEN and CDR2 SYDVKM. CDR3 residues: CASRTPGGRTEAFF. The CDR3 nucleotides read TGTGCCAGCAGGACTCCAGGGGGACGGACTGAAGCTTTCTTT. The full variable domain, rest sourced from reference TRBV28 and TRBJ1-1, is DVKVTQSSRYLVKRTGEKVFLECVQDMDHENMFWYRQDPGLGLRLIYFSYDVKMKEKGDIPEGYSVSREKKERFSLILESASTNQTSMYLCASRTPGGRTEAFFGQGTRLTVV.